This T cell receptor (beta chain) was sequenced for a study of shared clonotypes between healthy human individuals (dated by TCRdb to about 2020). Concerning the study at large: A few men and two women, aged 18 to 49 years, made up the cohort. The study deeply sequenced blood TCR repertoires of several healthy adults to estimate repertoire size and the extent of clonotype sharing between individuals. Per donor, leukapheresis produced somewhere between about 0.9 and 9 billion PBMCs. To increase sequencing depth and limit assay-specific biases, TCR repertoire library preparation and sequencing were carried out by different laboratories using diverse techniques. Results and caveats for the whole study, not just this receptor: The genetic and exposure-history diversity represented was limited by the small number of donors. Pairwise subsampling led to the expectation that sequencing depth would affect the degree of clonotype sharing among donors. Sampling was restricted to blood, and TCR repertoires in tissue are likely to differ from TCR repertoires in blood.

About this clone: No cognate antigen has been identified for it. No base qualities exist here, and no much larger clone lies one base off it.

The donors were healthy, HIV-negative adults who had no recently reported acute infections or vaccinations. Every donor was a Caucasian adult residing in Nashville, Tennessee, USA. In the unsorted samples, tens of millions of PBMCs were counted, and genomic DNA was extracted using the QIAamp DNA Blood Mini kit. Blood was collected by leukapheresis, and PBMCs were isolated by Ficoll-Histopaque density gradient centrifugation and then cryopreserved in liquid nitrogen vapor phase. The CDR3 has 11 amino acids, counting the end cysteine and phenylalanine. Only the CDR3 part of the read is kept: 33 bases, read in frame from the first base. Via the germline V gene (reference sequence), CDR1 is GTSNPN and CDR2 SVGIG. Cut back by 0 bases and 7 bases, the V and J ends lie 6 bases apart. Using the deep immunoSEQ assay, multiplex PCR amplified TCR CDR3 regions from genomic DNA. Extracted genomic DNA from each cell subset was distributed evenly across all wells of several immunoSEQ 96-well plates, and each plate was treated as a replicate. For unsorted PBMC, each replicate PCR was loaded with approximately 320 ng genomic DNA, equivalent to 30,000 or so T cell genomes. Unsorted PBMC genomic DNA was sequenced across ten immunoSEQ deep assay plates. Purified libraries were quantified with a Qubit 3.0 fluorometer, sized on a Bioanalyzer 2100, and re-quantified with the KAPA Library Quantification kit. A separate single-read 150-cycle Illumina NextSeq 550 flow cell was used to sequence each immunoSEQ 96-well plate. In the paper's pipeline: Because the immunoSEQ output held only junctional sequences and lacked quality scores, the filtering could not match the filtering applied to full-length reads. To assign V/J genes and CDR3, sequences were annotated against IMGT germline references using PyIR, a Python wrapper for IgBLAST v1.9. Reads were removed for weak V/J assignments (E-value above 1e-6), missing CDR3, stop codons, out-of-frame junctions, or ambiguous translated residues. V3J clonotypes were defined as sequences sharing an identical inferred V gene, J gene, and CDR3 amino acid sequence. Percentage overlap between repertoires was computed as shared unique clonotypes divided by the size of the smaller repertoire. Repertoire richness was assessed with RTK rarefaction, the Chao1 estimator, and Recon v2.1 estimates of unobserved clonotypes. In TCRdb, the immuneACCESS table is reduced to in-frame sequences with V and J assigned. These tables do not hold every clone; where another copy was compared, an unresolved V gene accounts for under half, and the others remain unexplained. V, J and clone size were drawn from that table, and D and trimming were deduced from the DNA. This sample holds approximately 440,000 clones; roughly four fifths were observed only once. Of the sample, around 12% is held by the ten largest clones.

The sequence was collected from a woman in her forties in good health. Some clones in this sample may be carry-over from other donors' samples. Sequenced sample: PBMCs. The chain is assembled from TRBV30 and TRBJ2-5; the D segment could be TRBD2, given 6 matching bases. Read as DNA, the sequence is TGTGCCTGGAGTGTCGGGGGGACCCAGTACTTC. This gives the protein CAWSVGGTQYF.